One and the same sample provided the 25 T cell receptor beta chains below, sequenced in a study of T cells in tuberculosis. TCRdb's copy holds only in-frame clones and misses some; the assay was immunoSEQ multiplex PCR. Here the sample spans more than 20,000 clones, over 75% being singletons. Time point reported: new active TB diagnosis, blood taken before or within 7 days of starting treatment. The specimen comprised PBMCs, sampled at tuberculosis diagnosis. The receptors here all came from an adult with tuberculosis.

The chain joins TRBV5-1 to TRBJ2-5; 7 positions match TRBD1. Germline lookup yields CDR1 SGHRS and CDR2 YFSETQ. The CDR3 is 14 residues long. The ends lost 4 bases at V and 2 bases at J; junction bases unmatched: 5. CDR3 residues: CASSHGTAQETQYF. As DNA, the CDR3 is TGCGCCAGCAGCCATGGGACAGCTCAAGAGACCCAGTACTTC.

The sample holds a few counts of this clone. The chain is built from TRBV6-6 and TRBJ1-5, with D possibly TRBD1 on 5 matching bases. CDR3 length equals 14 residues. V lost 2 bases and J 10 bases, leaving 15 bases between the germline ends. The germline gives CDR1 MNHNY, CDR2 SVGAGI (reference sequence). CDR3 protein: CASSYPHGAGPQHF. The CDR3 nucleotides are TGTGCCAGCAGTTACCCCCACGGGGCGGGACCCCAGCATTTT.

This chain uses TRBV5-1 with TRBJ2-7, with TRBD1 identical over 12 bases. There are 14 residues in the CDR3. Germline V gives CDR1 SGHRS, CDR2 YFSETQ. J lost 4 bases, V lost 3 bases, and 2 bases had no gene match. The CDR3 DNA sequence: TGCGCCAGCAGCTGGGGACAGGGGGCGTACGAGCAGTACTTC. It specifies CASSWGQGAYEQYF.

The chain uses TRBV25-1 and TRBJ2-7, with D perhaps matching TRBD1 (6 bases). Germline loops: CDR1 MGHDK, CDR2 SYGVNS. The CDR3 has 14 residues. V lost 1 base to trimming and J lost 4 bases, with 11 bases between them. The CDR3 nucleotides are TGTGCCAGCAGTGAATTGGACAGAGATTACGAGCAGTACTTC. Amino acid sequence: CASSELDRDYEQYF.

This chain links TRBV6-5 with TRBJ1-2, with D perhaps TRBD1 (5 bases). Germline V lookup: CDR1 MNHEY, CDR2 SVGAGI. This CDR3 has 14 residues. The ends were cut back, 0 bases at V and 7 bases at J, with 12 bases in the middle. CDR3 amino acids: CASSYSYPGGGYTF. The CDR3 DNA reads as TGTGCCAGCAGTTACTCGTACCCGGGGGGTGGCTACACCTTC.

This sequence joins TRBV7-2 and TRBJ2-2; 11 nucleotides agree with TRBD2. CDR1 SGHTA and CDR2 FQGNSA come from the germline V gene. The CDR3 has 16 residues. The V segment lost 7 bases and the J segment 7 bases; nucleotides outside the gene matches: 11. DNA for the CDR3: TGTGCCAGCACCGATACTAGCGGGAGCAAGTACGGGGAGCTGTTTTTT. It codes for CASTDTSGSKYGELFF.

V is TRBV7-6 and J is TRBJ2-3; 9 nucleotides agree with TRBD2. J lost 1 base, V lost 5 bases, and 10 bases had no gene match. This CDR3 has 17 residues. The germline CDR1 and CDR2 sequences are SGHVS and FNYEAQ. Here the CDR3 reads CASSRQGGGGGTDTQYF. For the CDR3, the DNA is TGTGCCAGCAGCCGACAAGGGGGCGGGGGGGGCACAGATACGCAGTATTTT.

V is TRBV6-5 and J is TRBJ1-2; 8 nucleotides match TRBD1. The CDR3 is 14 amino acids. The germline gives CDR1 MNHEY, CDR2 SVGAGI. Trimming at V came to 6 bases and at J to 2 bases, leaving 5 bases not matched to a gene. The CDR3 protein is CASSQTGANYGYTF. CDR3 nucleotide sequence: TGTGCCAGCAGCCAGACAGGGGCCAACTATGGCTACACCTTC.

The gene calls are TRBV19 and TRBJ1-1; possibly TRBD1 for D (5 bases). With 6 bases removed from V and 3 bases from J, the gap between germline ends came to 17 bases. The CDR3 totals 15 residues. The germline gives CDR1 LNHDA, CDR2 SQIVND (reference sequence). The CDR3 nucleotides are TGTGCCAGTAGCCTCTTCGCTGGGGCGGACACTGAAGCTTTCTTT. Protein sequence: CASSLFAGADTEAFF.

The chain links TRBV2 to TRBJ1-4; TRBD1 agrees at 9 bases. V lost 11 bases, J lost 8 bases, and 12 bases stayed unmatched. This CDR3 contains 14 residues. Germline assignment: CDR1 SNHLY and CDR2 FYNNEI. In nucleotides, the CDR3 is TGTGCCGGCAAAACAGGGGGCGCCGGGGAAAAACTGTTTTTT. It yields the protein CAGKTGGAGEKLFF.

This clone was counted a single time. The chain has TRBV6-1 and TRBJ1-2; D ambiguous. The V gene lost 7 bases and the J gene lost 0 bases, with 3 bases spanning the gap. The CDR3 extends over 11 amino acids. Germline V gives CDR1 MNHNS, CDR2 SASEGT. The DNA of the CDR3 is TGTGCCAGCACCGCTAACTATGGCTACACCTTC. Translation: CASTANYGYTF.

V and J are TRBV5-1 and TRBJ1-2, with 8 bases matching TRBD1. CDR3 length equals 14 residues. The V and J ends lost 1 base and 8 bases, in that order; junction bases with no gene match: 7. CDR1 SGHRS and CDR2 YFSETQ come from the germline V gene. The CDR3 sequence is CASSLTGGDSGYTF. The CDR3 coding sequence is TGCGCCAGCAGCTTGACAGGGGGTGATTCGGGCTACACCTTC.

This sequence joins TRBV7-2 and TRBJ1-2, with 9 nucleotides matching TRBD1. V dropped 8 bases and J dropped 3; count of bases not matched to a gene: 10. CDR1 and CDR2 (germline): SGHTA, FQGNSA. The length of the CDR3 is 15 residues. The CDR3: CASSPGTGIDYGYTF. Here the CDR3 DNA reads TGTGCCAGCTCTCCCGGGACAGGGATCGACTATGGCTACACCTTC.

The gene calls are TRBV6-6 and TRBJ2-1; 7 bases fit TRBD2. CDR1 and CDR2 (germline): MNHNY, SVGAGI (reference sequence). The CDR3 is 15 amino acids. V dropped 7 bases and J dropped 0; count of bases not matched to a gene: 6. This CDR3 is CASTAGDPSYNEQFF. CDR3 coding DNA: TGTGCCAGCACGGCGGGAGACCCCTCCTACAATGAGCAGTTCTTC.

The chain carries TRBV15 and TRBJ1-1, with a tentative D call TRBD1 (5 bases). V was shortened by 5 bases and J by 1 base, with 11 bases between the two germline ends. The CDR3 is 14 residues long. Germline V gene data show CDR1 as LNHNV and CDR2 as YYDKDF (reference sequence). CDR3 sequence reads: CATSVFQGNTEAFF. The CDR3 coding sequence is TGTGCCACCAGCGTTTTTCAGGGGAACACTGAAGCTTTCTTT.

The chain is built from TRBV5-1 and TRBJ1-5; TRBD1 matches 8 bases. The germline CDR1 and CDR2 sequences are SGHRS and YFSETQ. The CDR3 covers 15 residues. V dropped 3 bases and J dropped 6; count of bases not matched to a gene: 8. CDR3 region: CASSSGQGGSQPQHF. The CDR3 DNA follows: TGCGCCAGCAGCTCTGGACAGGGTGGAAGTCAGCCCCAGCATTTT.

V and J are TRBV5-1 and TRBJ1-2; 7 nucleotides align to TRBD1. The CDR3 spans 12 residues. Unmatched junction bases numbered 4, after V lost 4 bases and J lost 7 bases. The V gene's germline CDR1 is SGHRS and CDR2 YFSETQ. CDR3 amino acids: CASSEGTVGYTF. The CDR3 nucleotides are TGCGCCAGCAGCGAGGGGACAGTTGGCTACACCTTC.

This clone was counted between two and nine times. The CDR3 DNA follows: TGTGCCAGCATCTCAGGACTAGCGGGAGTGAACTCCTACGAGCAGTACTTC. Protein product: CASISGLAGVNSYEQYF. The chain combines TRBV11-2 with TRBJ2-7; 13 bases align to TRBD2. Germline V gene lookup returns CDR1 SGHAT and CDR2 FQNNGV. The V segment lost 7 bases and the J segment 0 bases; nucleotides outside the gene matches: 9. This CDR3 is 17 amino acids long.

The rearrangement links TRBV7-7 to TRBJ2-7, with TRBD1 matching 9 bases. This CDR3 comprises 14 residues. Trimming cost V 4 bases and J 6 bases; bases outside gene matches: 7. Germline V gene lookup returns CDR1 SSHAT and CDR2 FNYEAQ (reference sequence). The CDR3 sequence: CASSSGTGISEQYF. CDR3 DNA sequence: TGTGCCAGCAGCTCCGGGACAGGGATCTCCGAGCAGTACTTC.

V gene TRBV27 combines with J gene TRBJ2-7, with 9 bases aligning to TRBD1. The junction had 4 bases not matched to a gene; V was cut back by 4 bases and J by 6 bases. CDR3 size: 13 residues. Germline V gene sequence: CDR1 MNHEY, CDR2 SMNVEV (reference sequence). The CDR3, as DNA: TGTGCCAGCAGTTCGGGACAGGGCTCCGAGCAGTACTTC. Protein: CASSSGQGSEQYF.

CDR3 bases: TGTGCCAGCAGCTTAGGCCAGAGCAATCAGCCCCAGCATTTT. It encodes CASSLGQSNQPQHF. The V gene is TRBV7-9, the J gene TRBJ1-5, with D uncertain. Deletions cut 1 base from V and 1 base from J, with 5 bases between. This CDR3 comprises 14 residues. Germline CDR1 and CDR2: SEHNR and FQNEAQ (reference sequence). Together with reference TRBV7-9 and TRBJ1-5, the CDR3 gives the full variable domain: DTGVSQNPRHKITKRGQNVTFRCDPISEHNRLYWYRQTLGQGPEFLTYFQNEAQLEKSRLLSDRFSAERPKGSFSTLEIQRTEQGDSAMYLCASSLGQSNQPQHFGDGTRLSIL.

The chain couples TRBV7-6 to TRBJ2-7; 7 bases match TRBD2. Germline lookup yields CDR1 SGHVS and CDR2 FNYEAQ. The CDR3 length is 12 residues. V lost 4 bases to trimming and J lost 6 bases; unmatched junction nucleotides: 3. The CDR3 here is CASSSSGGEQYF. In nucleotides, the CDR3 is TGTGCCAGCAGCTCATCGGGGGGCGAGCAGTACTTC.

This clone has a single count. J is TRBJ2-2 and V is TRBV30; 8 positions agree with TRBD2. CDR3 length equals 12 residues. Per the germline V gene, CDR1 is GTSNPN and CDR2 is SVGIG (reference sequence). V lost 5 bases, J lost 9 bases, and 5 bases stayed unmatched. The CDR3, as DNA: TGTGCCTGGGGTGGACTAGCACGGGAGCTGTTTTTT. It codes for CAWGGLARELFF. Combining the CDR3 with reference TRBV30 and TRBJ2-2 gives the whole variable domain SQTIHQWPATLVQPVGSPLSLECTVEGTSNPNLYWYRQAAGRGLQLLFYSVGIGQISSEVPQNLSASRPQDRQFILSSKKLLLSDSGFYLCAWGGLARELFFGEGSRLTVL.

V is TRBV4-1 and J is TRBJ2-1, with a possible D match to TRBD2 (5 bases). V shed 3 bases and J shed 10 bases, with 13 bases lying between them. Germline V gives CDR1 MGHRA, CDR2 YSYEKL. This CDR3 region has 13 residues. CDR3 in DNA: TGCGCCAGCAGCCACCAATCTACGGGGGAGCAGTTCTTC. It codes for CASSHQSTGEQFF.

The chain couples TRBV6-1 to TRBJ2-5; 8 bases agree with TRBD2. The CDR3 is made up of 15 amino acids. CDR1 and CDR2 from the germline V gene are MNHNS and SASEGT. Losses at the gene ends were 6 bases for V and 4 bases for J; bases not matched to a gene: 10. This CDR3 reads CASSLAGLGGETQYF. The CDR3 region has the DNA TGTGCCAGCAGCCTAGCGGGCCTGGGAGGAGAGACCCAGTACTTC.